This T cell receptor beta chain comes out of a study of Graves' ophthalmopathy and Graves' hyperthyroidism. General study findings and limits: A 13-signature model separated ophthalmopathy from stable hyperthyroidism, reaching about 90% sensitivity and 80% to 83% specificity cross-validated. Blood samples also showed most expanded thyroid clonotypes exceeding 0.001 frequency.

There are many counts of this clonotype. Its specificity is not known. Beta-chain TCR CDR3 regions were amplified from RNA transcripts. Second-round multiplex PCR came after first-round RT-PCR with HTBI primers. TCRdb reprocessed the multiplex PCR reads with MiXCR, giving one entry per CDR3 protein. The data contain a few hundred thousand distinct CDR3 sequences, under 25% of them singletons. Specimen: peripheral blood. The clonotype originates from a woman younger than 30 with stable Graves' hyperthyroidism.

The CDR3 is CASSSPTRGNTEAFF. CDR3 coding DNA: TGTGCCAGCAGTTCCCCCACTAGAGGGAACACTGAAGCTTTCTTT. The chain uses TRBV6-2 or TRBV6-3 and TRBJ1-1; D gene ambiguous. Trimming shortened V by 4 bases and J by 1 base, and 13 bases separated the two germline ends. Per germline, CDR1 MNHEY and CDR2 SVGEGT. This CDR3 is built from 15 residues.